This entry features one T cell receptor (beta chain) sequence. As yet, its antigen is unknown. The authors ran the assay at deep level. Every immunoSEQ plate was one replicate of a subset's evenly spread DNA. The assay was immunoSEQ multiplex PCR, and TCRdb's table has in-frame clones only and misses some. The repertoire holds roughly 2,000,000 clones, approximately 94% seen once, with under 1.5% in the top ten. This record comes from a study of shared clonotypes between healthy human individuals. Naive-designated CD8 cells lacked CD45RO, were positively enriched for CCR7, and omitted terminally differentiated effector memory CD45RA+ cells. Whole-study results and caveats: Apart from blood, nothing was sampled; tissue repertoires likely differ. Four donors had roughly 5% of their naive CD4 clonotypes in common.

V shed 4 bases and J 5 bases; nucleotides not matched to a gene: 8. The CDR3 runs to 15 residues. Germline V gene lookup returns CDR1 MNHNS and CDR2 SASEGT. The chain carries TRBV6-1 and TRBJ2-7; 10 bases align to TRBD1. The source is a man aged 18 to 35 in good health. Sequenced: naive CD8+ T cells sorted from blood. CDR3 sequence: CASSGPGTGAHEQYF. CDR3 in DNA: TGTGCCAGCAGTGGCCCGGGGACAGGGGCGCACGAGCAGTACTTC.